This T cell receptor (beta chain) was sequenced for a study of memory CD4+ T cells and cytomegalovirus serostatus. Using immunoSEQ multiplex PCR, the repertoire was profiled, and TCRdb retains in-frame clones only, with some absent. Of 54,000 or so clones in the sample, 81% were seen once. CDR1 and CDR2 (germline): MNHEY, SVGAGI. Trimming removed 8 bases from V and 0 bases from J, with 8 bases in between. This CDR3 has 13 residues. Single viable CD3+CD4+CD8-CD45RO+ cells were sorted as the memory CD4+ T cells. The clonotype comes from an adult in good health and CMV-seronegative. V gene TRBV6-5 combines with J gene TRBJ1-5, with D possibly TRBD1 on 5 matching bases. The sequenced sample was memory CD4+ T cells from blood. CDR3 nucleotide sequence: TGTGCCAGCGGGGCAGATAGCAATCAGCCCCAGCATTTT. Translation gives CASGADSNQPQHF.